This TCR beta chain originates from a study of cytomegalovirus exposure and HLA in healthy donors. Study summary: The roughly 120 million unique TCR beta sequences, from 150 million to 200 million T cells, were found by an earlier analysis.

PCR was performed using 60 Vbeta and 13 Jbeta primers. TCRdb keeps only in-frame clones here, not all; method: immunoSEQ multiplex PCR. The repertoire consists of approximately 95,000 clones, with 81% occurring once and the leading ten covering approximately 4%. Details on this clone: Antigen unknown.

The CDR3 loop spans 14 amino acids. Germline CDR1 is SGHDN and CDR2 is FVKESK. V lost 5 bases, J lost 9 bases, and 17 bases lay in between. Study-wide results and limits: Some V segments (TRBV6-2 and TRBV6-3 among them) were excluded as indistinguishable.

Input material: PBMCs. The source is a woman in her 70s in good health and CMV-seropositive. The V gene is TRBV14, the J gene TRBJ2-1; no firm D call. DNA of the CDR3: TGTGCCAGCAGCTCCCAAACCCTGACTCGTGAGCAGTTCTTC. Its translation is CASSSQTLTREQFF. Variable domain in full (rest from reference TRBV14 and TRBJ2-1): EAGVTQFPSHSVIEKGQTVTLRCDPISGHDNLYWYRRVMGKEIKFLLHFVKESKQDESGMPNNRFLAERTGGTYSTLKVQPAELEDSGVYFCASSSQTLTREQFFGPGTRLTVL.